A selection of T cell receptor beta chains follows, all from one sample in a study of cytomegalovirus exposure and HLA in healthy donors. Data came from immunoSEQ multiplex PCR; TCRdb stores just in-frame clones and leaves some out. The profile covers more than 90,000 clones, with around 81% appearing a single time and about 3.9% taken by the ten largest. Specimen: PBMCs. These receptor sequences come from a woman in her seventies in good health and CMV-seropositive. Both conserved end residues are part of each CDR3. The order of the fields is V gene, J gene, D gene, clone size, CDR3 protein, CDR3 DNA. D genes are given only for firm matches. Some rows mark clone size as missing; the rest say once, few, many or name a class of expanded clone.

TRBV4-1,TRBJ1-5,NA,few,CASRGGGGNQPQHF,TGCGCCAGTAGGGGCGGTGGGGGCAATCAGCCCCAGCATTTT
TRBV19,TRBJ2-1,TRBD2,NA,CASSSPWTSGSYNEQFF,TGTGCCAGTAGTTCCCCCTGGACTAGCGGGAGCTACAATGAGCAGTTCTTC
TRBV7-3,TRBJ2-7,TRBD2,once,CASSLGTSGTYEQYF,TGTGCCAGCAGCTTAGGGACTAGCGGAACCTACGAGCAGTACTTC
TRBV4-2,TRBJ2-7,NA,NA,CASSPAAESSYEQYF,TGTGCCAGCAGCCCCGCCGCGGAGAGCTCCTACGAGCAGTACTTC
TRBV5-1,TRBJ2-7,TRBD1,NA,CASSPPTGAPYEQYF,TGCGCCAGCAGCCCGCCGACAGGGGCCCCCTACGAGCAGTACTTC
TRBV18,TRBJ1-1,NA,NA,CASSEQGINTEAFF,TGTGCCAGCTCCGAACAGGGAATTAACACTGAAGCTTTCTTT
TRBV7-9,TRBJ1-3,NA,once,CSSSPPRRGTGNTIYF,TGTTCCAGCAGCCCCCCTCGAAGGGGAACTGGAAACACCATATATTTT
TRBV19,TRBJ1-2,TRBD1,NA,CASSRQGDYGYTF,TGTGCCAGTAGTCGACAGGGCGACTATGGCTACACCTTC
TRBV5-6,TRBJ1-2,NA,NA,CASSLEGGRGYGYTF,TGTGCCAGCAGCTTGGAAGGGGGTCGGGGCTATGGCTACACCTTC
TRBV6-5,TRBJ2-7,NA,NA,CASSYGGEQYF,TGTGCCAGCAGTTACGGAGGGGAGCAGTACTTC
TRBV7-8,TRBJ1-1,NA,NA,CASSLDRNTEAFF,TGTGCCAGCAGCTTAGACAGGAACACTGAAGCTTTCTTT
TRBV7-2,TRBJ2-1,NA,NA,CASSLAADTYNEQFF,TGTGCCAGCAGCTTAGCTGCAGATACCTACAATGAGCAGTTCTTC
TRBV19,TRBJ2-7,TRBD1,NA,CASSTRQGPHEQYF,TGTGCCAGTAGTACCCGACAGGGGCCCCACGAGCAGTACTTC
TRBV27,TRBJ2-7,NA,NA,CASRNQGTYEQYF,TGTGCCAGCAGAAACCAGGGGACCTACGAGCAGTACTTC
TRBV28,TRBJ2-1,TRBD1,NA,CASSSHGQGKNEQFF,TGTGCCAGCAGTTCCCACGGACAGGGTAAAAATGAGCAGTTCTTC
TRBV9,TRBJ2-2,NA,NA,CASSVSAEGTGELFF,TGTGCCAGCAGCGTATCAGCGGAGGGCACCGGGGAGCTGTTTTTT
TRBV15,TRBJ2-7,TRBD1,NA,CATRKQGANEQYF,TGTGCCACCAGGAAACAGGGGGCGAACGAGCAGTACTTC
TRBV5-1,TRBJ2-7,TRBD1,NA,CASSLTPGQGAYEQYF,TGCGCCAGCAGCTTGACCCCGGGACAGGGGGCATACGAGCAGTACTTC
TRBV5-4,TRBJ2-7,NA,NA,CASSISRPGSGLEQYF,TGTGCCAGCAGCATTTCTCGTCCGGGGAGTGGGCTCGAGCAGTACTTC
TRBV18,TRBJ2-2,TRBD1,NA,CASSSGRGGELTGELFF,TGTGCCAGCTCCTCTGGTAGAGGGGGCGAACTCACCGGGGAGCTGTTTTTT
TRBV6-1,TRBJ1-5,NA,few,CASSERSQPQHF,TGTGCCAGCAGTGAGCGTAGTCAGCCCCAGCATTTT
TRBV7-2,TRBJ1-2,TRBD1,NA,CASSPGQGFGYTF,TGTGCCAGCAGCCCAGGACAGGGTTTCGGCTACACCTTC
TRBV7-2,TRBJ2-5,TRBD1,NA,CASSLEARGRETQYF,TGTGCCAGCAGCTTAGAGGCCAGGGGGCGAGAGACCCAGTACTTC
TRBV27,TRBJ1-1,NA,NA,CASSSISGSRAEAFF,TGTGCCAGCAGTTCCATCTCGGGGTCGAGGGCCGAAGCTTTCTTT
TRBV11-2,TRBJ2-5,TRBD2,NA,CASTLGGLAGGSRQETQYF,TGTGCCAGCACACTCGGGGGTCTAGCGGGAGGGAGCAGGCAAGAGACCCAGTACTTC
TRBV19,TRBJ1-5,TRBD1,NA,CASSIGPGGAGNQPQHF,TGTGCCAGTAGTATAGGTCCAGGGGGCGCGGGCAATCAGCCCCAGCATTTT
TRBV6-5,TRBJ2-1,TRBD2,once,CASSSSGRINEQFF,TGTGCCAGCAGTTCCAGCGGGAGGATCAATGAGCAGTTCTTC
TRBV28,TRBJ2-4,NA,once,CASSSTSGARAKNIQYF,TGTGCCAGCAGTTCAACTTCAGGGGCAAGGGCCAAAAACATTCAGTACTTC
TRBV6-6,TRBJ2-1,TRBD2,NA,CASSYSGDSYNEQFF,TGTGCCAGCAGTTACAGCGGGGACTCCTACAATGAGCAGTTCTTC
TRBV4-2,TRBJ2-1,NA,medium-sized,CASSHSPSDEQFF,TGTGCCAGCAGCCACTCCCCGTCCGATGAGCAGTTCTTC
TRBV19,TRBJ2-5,TRBD2,NA,CASSPPGRETQYF,TGTGCCAGTAGTCCCCCCGGGAGGGAGACCCAGTACTTC
TRBV7-9,TRBJ2-3,TRBD1,NA,CASSRGQGVTDTQYF,TGTGCCAGCAGCCGGGGACAGGGGGTAACAGATACGCAGTATTTT
TRBV4-2,TRBJ1-6,TRBD1,NA,CASSQDYQGASGNSPLHF,TGTGCCAGCAGCCAAGATTATCAGGGGGCTTCGGGTAATTCACCCCTCCACTTT
TRBV30,TRBJ1-3,TRBD1,NA,CAWDRDSGNTIYF,TGTGCCTGGGACAGGGACTCTGGAAACACCATATATTTT
TRBV27,TRBJ1-1,NA,NA,CASSLIATDEAFF,TGTGCCAGCAGTTTAATAGCGACGGATGAAGCTTTCTTT
TRBV5-1,TRBJ2-4,TRBD2,NA,CASSLGGGANIQYF,TGCGCCAGCAGCTTGGGGGGGGGAGCAAACATTCAGTACTTC
TRBV7-2,TRBJ2-1,NA,NA,CASSLRTMGINEQFF,TGTGCCAGCAGCCTCCGGACTATGGGGATCAATGAGCAGTTCTTC
TRBV5-8,TRBJ1-2,NA,NA,CASSSTLFNYGYTF,TGTGCCAGCAGCTCTACCCTCTTTAACTATGGCTACACCTTC
TRBV5-1,TRBJ2-3,TRBD1,NA,CASRPTGGKSDTQYF,TGCGCCAGCCGCCCGACAGGGGGCAAATCAGATACGCAGTATTTT
TRBV11-3,TRBJ2-7,TRBD2,NA,CASNPSGASYEQYF,TGTGCCAGCAACCCTAGCGGGGCATCCTACGAGCAGTACTTC
TRBV28,TRBJ2-5,NA,NA,CASSLIAEPQETQYF,TGTGCCAGCAGTTTAATAGCGGAGCCCCAAGAGACCCAGTACTTC
TRBV6-5,TRBJ1-2,NA,few,CASSYSGAYGYTF,TGTGCCAGCAGTTACTCGGGGGCCTATGGCTACACCTTC
TRBV7-2,TRBJ2-1,TRBD2,NA,CASSLGLAEVNEQFF,TGTGCCAGCAGCTTAGGACTAGCGGAGGTCAATGAGCAGTTCTTC
TRBV5-1,TRBJ2-3,TRBD2,NA,CASNAHGLAGADTQYF,TGCGCCAGCAACGCTCACGGACTAGCGGGAGCAGATACGCAGTATTTT
TRBV5-1,TRBJ2-7,TRBD2,NA,CASKSSGRASSYEQYF,TGCGCCAGCAAGTCTAGCGGGAGGGCTTCCTCCTACGAGCAGTACTTC
TRBV11-2,TRBJ2-1,TRBD2,NA,CASSLGGTSGYNEQFF,TGTGCCAGCAGCTTAGGGGGGACTAGCGGTTACAATGAGCAGTTCTTC
TRBV7-2,TRBJ2-7,TRBD1,NA,CASSLRDRVAYEQYF,TGTGCCAGCAGTCTCCGGGACAGGGTCGCCTACGAGCAGTACTTC
TRBV18,TRBJ2-5,NA,once,CASSPLPQETQYF,TGTGCCAGCTCACCACTCCCTCAAGAGACCCAGTACTTC
TRBV5-4,TRBJ2-6,NA,once,CASSSRITGANVLTF,TGTGCCAGCAGCTCGAGGATAACTGGGGCCAACGTCCTGACTTTC
TRBV11-3,TRBJ1-1,NA,NA,CASSYSQGWGSEAFF,TGTGCCAGCAGCTACTCTCAGGGTTGGGGCTCTGAAGCTTTCTTT
TRBV28,TRBJ2-6,NA,few,CASSLGATDSGANVLTF,TGTGCCAGCAGTTTAGGGGCCACCGACTCTGGGGCCAACGTCCTGACTTTC
TRBV6-1,TRBJ1-5,NA,once,CASTGANNQPQHF,TGTGCCAGTACAGGAGCGAACAATCAGCCCCAGCATTTT
TRBV6-5,TRBJ2-2,NA,NA,CASSYSRTSPPGELFF,TGTGCCAGCAGTTACTCCCGGACTTCCCCCCCCGGGGAGCTGTTTTTT